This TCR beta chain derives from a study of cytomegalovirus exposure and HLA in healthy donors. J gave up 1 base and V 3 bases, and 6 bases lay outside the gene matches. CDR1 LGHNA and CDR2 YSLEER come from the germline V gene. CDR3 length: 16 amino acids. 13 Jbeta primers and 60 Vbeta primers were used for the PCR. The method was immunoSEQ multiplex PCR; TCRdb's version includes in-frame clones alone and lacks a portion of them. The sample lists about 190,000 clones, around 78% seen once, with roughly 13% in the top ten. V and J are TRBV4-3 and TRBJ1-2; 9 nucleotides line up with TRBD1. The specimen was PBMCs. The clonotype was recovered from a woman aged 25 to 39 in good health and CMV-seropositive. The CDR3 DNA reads TGCGCCAGCAGCCATACAGGGGGCGCGAGTAACTATGGCTACACCTTC. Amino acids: CASSHTGGASNYGYTF.